This T cell receptor (beta chain) is drawn from a study of T cell responses to AZD1222 COVID-19 vaccine (dated by TCRdb to about 2021). In terms of the full investigation: AZD1222 recipients given second doses at about 4 weeks or at about 12 weeks were pooled, since spike-specific TCR depth and breadth were not found to differ between the two schedules. A total of 233 trial participants underwent TCR sequencing, of whom 200 to 220 had received two doses of AZD1222 and roughly 26 had received two doses of the MenACWY control vaccine. Trial participants were enrolled by age into subgroups of 18-55, 56-69 and 70-plus years, and around 150, 28 and 57 TCR-sequenced participants, respectively, were included in these subgroups.

The V end loses 8 bases and the J end loses 4 bases, and a stretch of 17 bases separates them. Spanning cysteine to phenylalanine, the CDR3 consists of 14 amino acids. The kept DNA is CDR3 alone, 42 bases in frame from the first base. The germline V gene encodes CDR1 SEHNR and CDR2 FQNEAQ (reference sequence). General conclusions and limits of the study: Because no day 14 peak-response samples were available, repertoires were characterized only after the peak T cell response. Epitopes outside the regions mutated in the B.1.351 and B.1.1.7 variants were reportedly recognized by nearly half of the unique spike-specific TCRs. Vaccine-associated CD4 TCRs spanned the whole spike protein, with dominant responses in regions 160-218 and 743-854. Most participants were white British and females outnumbered males, and the authors suggested that clonal diversity may have been underestimated. The 56-69-year group was small, and its depth increase did not reach significance, likely because of low power. After two AZD1222 doses, both the breadth and the depth of spike-specific TCRs were significantly higher than at day 0 and than in MenACWY recipients. Conclusions about previously exposed vaccinees are limited, since just five to seven AZD1222 recipients were seropositive for SARS-CoV-2 at baseline.

Sample time point, as interpreted from the label and publication: baseline before first vaccination. Samples from vaccinated people were obtained from the UK trials COV001 and COV002, which included a single-blind randomized controlled phase 2/3 trial of AZD1222 (ChAdOx1 nCoV-19) in healthy adults. For TCRbeta chain sequencing, PBMC samples were collected from trial participants at day 0 and at day 28 after the second dose. The CDR3 regions of human TCRbeta chains were analyzed by immunosequencing. On the study's bioinformatics: TCRs in the repertoires were compared against a reference library of SARS-CoV-2-specific TCRs that had been generated with the MIRA antigen-specificity platform. Breadth was defined as the fraction of unique TCRs that were SARS-CoV-2-associated, and depth was defined as the fraction of total T cells that were SARS-CoV-2-associated. Each spike-specific TCR was assigned to its reactive spike region and to a CD4 or CD8 class using the MIRA data. Log10-transformed breadth and depth values were compared by one-way ANOVA with Sidak's multiple comparisons tests. TCRdb's version of the immuneACCESS table is confined to in-frame rearrangements and falls short of the full clone set. An unresolved V gene accounts for under half of the shortfall where checked; the remainder is of unknown origin. V, J and clone size derive from that table, while D and trimming were established from the DNA sequence. This sample is represented by 100,000 or so clones; just under 90% of them were singletons. The top ten constitute 3% to 3.5% of the sample.

This clone appeared once. The antigen it binds to is not known. Base quality data are lacking; no much larger clone is found one base away. The chain joins TRBV7-9 to TRBJ1-1; the D segment cannot be called with confidence. The receptor was isolated from an adult in good health. The material was peripheral blood, obtained on day 0 of AZD1222 vaccination. CDR3 loop: CASDPGPVGTEAFF. The sequenced DNA: TGTGCCAGCGACCCGGGCCCGGTCGGCACTGAAGCTTTCTTT.